Detailed here is one TCR beta chain. Its antigen is undetermined. A far larger clone is only one base removed, so a read error is likely. The entry originates in a study of regulatory T cells in long-lasting Graves disease. About the study: Positive TSH receptor antibodies alongside over 5 years of antithyroid drugs were what marked Graves' disease as persistent. The study's findings and limits: With persistent disease, TRBV28, TRBJ1-2 and TRBJ2-5 were the favored segments. Less diverse TCR repertoires were seen in persistent Graves' patients than in newly diagnosed ones.

The germline V gene has CDR1 MNHNS and CDR2 SASEGT. The CDR3 has 15 amino acids. Building of the TCR beta libraries involved iRepertoire HTBI primers and Arm-PCR of CDR3 regions. As handled by the study authors: Samples revealed 62 TRBV and some 15 TRBJ segments. A single record per CDR3 protein comes from TCRdb applying MiXCR to the multiplex PCR reads. TCRdb, not the original authors, processed these V and J calls. The table includes some 370,000 distinct CDR3 sequences, 20% to 25% detected once. Time point denoted: persistent/refractory GD, antithyroid drugs over 5 years with positive TRAb. PBMC RNA was the source of the TCR library.

The V gene is TRBV6-1, the J gene TRBJ2-6; D is undetermined. Here the sequenced sample was peripheral blood mononuclear cells (PBMCs), taken when the disease was refractory, from a patient treated with antithyroid drugs. This TCR was sampled from a woman aged 40 to 55 with Graves disease. This CDR3 is CAGSPQRLGANVLTF. The CDR3 nucleotides read TGTGCCGGCAGCCCGCAGCGCTTGGGGGCCAACGTCCTGACTTTC.